These 9 T cell receptor beta chains originate from one sample sequenced in a study of T cells expressing NK-cell markers. TCRdb reworked the 5' RACE reads into one entry per CDR3 protein, no DNA. The sample yields about 460,000 distinct CDR3 sequences, of which the top ten take up over 1.3%. Sequenced input: blood T cells: a sorted CD56 or NKG2C T cell subset, CD4+ or CD8+ T cells, or bulk PBMC T cells (not recorded which). These receptors were taken from a woman aged 45-59 years in good health.

The chain joins TRBV29-1 to TRBJ2-2; TCRdb's D gene call, TRBD2, goes unchecked for lack of DNA. Germline-derived CDR1 and CDR2 are SQVTM and ANQGSEA. The CDR3 extends over 14 amino acids. CDR3 protein: CSVRSSGVTGELFF.

The rearrangement joins TRBV6-5 to TRBJ2-7; the TCRdb D gene call, TRBD2, has no DNA to confirm it. The germline V gene has CDR1 MNHEY and CDR2 SVGAGI. CDR3 length: 16 amino acids. The CDR3 sequence is CASSLGTSGSSYEQYF.

The chain employs TRBV7-2 and TRBJ2-5; TCRdb outputs TRBD1, but without DNA this stays unchecked. This CDR3 contains 13 residues. The germline CDR1 and CDR2 sequences are SGHTA and FQGNSA. CDR3 sequence: CASSQTGEETQYF.

This chain joins TRBV6-5 and TRBJ2-7. The CDR3 length is 14 residues. From germline, CDR1 is MNHEY and CDR2 SVGAGI. The CDR3 region is CASSYSKGTYEQYF.

This rearrangement joins TRBV6-6 to TRBJ2-5; the D call from TCRdb, TRBD2, cannot be confirmed without DNA. This CDR3 has 17 amino acids. CDR1 and CDR2 from the germline V gene are MNHNY and SVGAGI (reference sequence). CDR3 sequence: CASSSAPSTSGEGTQYF.

The rearrangement links TRBV12-3 or TRBV12-4 to TRBJ2-1; the D call of TRBD2 rests on TCRdb alone, since no DNA is present to check it. The CDR3 runs 17 residues. CDR3 region: CASRALAGGPSYNEQFF.

The chain carries TRBV7-2 and TRBJ1-4; TCRdb gives TRBD1 as the D gene, but with no DNA this cannot be confirmed. CDR3 length: 16 residues. Germline CDR1 is SGHTA and CDR2 is FQGNSA. This CDR3 is CASSLVAGGFNEKLFF.

V is TRBV6-2 or TRBV6-3 and J is TRBJ2-5. This CDR3 spans 14 amino acids. Germline V lookup: CDR1 MNHEY, CDR2 SVGEGT. The CDR3 protein is CASSSLTRQGTQYF.

This CDR3 is CASSIPTVEGPYNEQFF. The rearrangement uses TRBV5-6 and TRBJ2-1; TCRdb outputs TRBD2, but without DNA this stays unchecked. CDR1 and CDR2 from the germline V gene are SGHDT and YYEEEE. The length of the CDR3 is 17 residues.